The present entry profiles one T cell receptor beta chain with its context. Its matching antigen is unknown. Germline V gene data show CDR1 as MNHNS and CDR2 as SASEGT. The CDR3 is 13 residues long. Trimming left V 6 bases short and J 5 bases short, with 13 bases between. This specimen belongs to a study of T cells in Graves' hyperthyroidism and ophthalmopathy. RNA transcripts were the template for amplifying TCR beta CDR3 regions. The HTBI set primed first-round TCR CDR3 RT-PCR. TCRdb reprocessed the multiplex PCR reads via MiXCR and lists one record per CDR3 protein. This repertoire shows around 260,000 distinct CDR3 sequences, around a quarter found once; its top ten account for roughly 24%. Notes on the study in general: Blood also showed most of the thyroid clonotypes that were expanded above 0.001.

The TCR comes from a man aged 35-49 years with Graves' hyperthyroidism that later progressed to Graves' ophthalmopathy. The V and J genes are TRBV6-1 and TRBJ1-2, with D unresolved. The sample taken for sequencing was blood. The CDR3, as DNA: TGTGCCAGCAGCACCATCCTTAGTTATGGCTACACCTTC. It specifies CASSTILSYGYTF.